This T cell receptor (beta chain) stems from a study of long-term antiretroviral therapy in people with HIV. Study-wide points: Patients on ART gained diversity, which nonetheless stayed below transplant donor controls.

In the case of this clone: Its specificity is not known.

Version v3.0 of the immunoSEQ assay was performed at survey level. Assay used: immunoSEQ multiplex PCR; TCRdb lists only in-frame clones, some missing. The sample comprises 23,000 or so clones, 81% of which are singletons, and approximately 12% rests with the top ten. Germline V gene data show CDR1 as LNHDA and CDR2 as SQIVND (reference sequence). Trimming pared 6 bases from V and 9 bases from J, leaving 12 bases between. The CDR3 consists of 13 residues. The V and J genes are TRBV19 and TRBJ1-6, with D possibly matching TRBD1 (5 bases). The receptor was isolated from a man aged 35-49 years with HIV. The specimen comprised unsorted PBMCs, sampled 0.1 years before starting antiretroviral therapy. The chain's CDR3 is CASRDTAASPLHF. CDR3 nucleotide sequence: TGTGCCAGTAGGGACACCGCCGCTTCACCCCTCCACTTT.